This T cell receptor (beta chain) is drawn from a study of post-analysis software for immune sequencing data. Findings and limits, study-wide: Samples from a shared batch, those prepared together, strongly co-clustered by F measure. TRBV5-6, TRBV5-1 and TRBV20-1 were among four or five TRBV segments more frequent in patients than controls. The normalized Chao1 diversity of multiple sclerosis patients was significantly lower than that of controls.

The TCR beta cDNA libraries contained unique molecular identifiers. The T cell input of roughly 0.85 to 11 million gave about 470,000 cDNA molecules. TCRdb recomputed calls from the PCR reads with MiXCR, one row per CDR3 protein. The sample includes roughly 400,000 distinct CDR3 sequences, roughly 40% of them seen just once. A note on this clonotype: The antigen is not known.

Germline V lookup: CDR1 LGHNA, CDR2 YSLEER. The CDR3 loop spans 16 amino acids. V shed 0 bases and J shed 3 bases, with 12 bases lying between them. The gene calls are TRBV4-3 and TRBJ2-1; D may match TRBD1 or TRBD2 (7 bases each). The sequence was collected from a girl aged 2 to 9 with multiple sclerosis. The material sequenced was blood. As DNA, the CDR3 is TGCGCCAGCAGCCAAGAAGACAGGGACTACTACAATGAGCAGTTCTTC. Protein product: CASSQEDRDYYNEQFF.